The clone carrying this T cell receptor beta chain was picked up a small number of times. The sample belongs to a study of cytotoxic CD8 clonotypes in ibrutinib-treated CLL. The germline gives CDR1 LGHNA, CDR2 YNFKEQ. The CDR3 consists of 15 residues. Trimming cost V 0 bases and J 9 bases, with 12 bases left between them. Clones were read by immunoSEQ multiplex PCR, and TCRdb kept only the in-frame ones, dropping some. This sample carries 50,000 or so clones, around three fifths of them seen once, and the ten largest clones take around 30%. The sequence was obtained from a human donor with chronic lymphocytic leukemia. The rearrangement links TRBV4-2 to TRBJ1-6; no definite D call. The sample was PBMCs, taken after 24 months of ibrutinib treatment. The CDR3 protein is CASSQDFPDTSPLHF. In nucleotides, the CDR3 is TGTGCCAGCAGCCAAGATTTTCCAGACACTTCACCCCTCCACTTT.